This T cell receptor (beta chain) comes out of a study of blood T cell repertoires in COVID-19. Across the study: Sites across the United States, Italy and Spain contributed samples from acute and convalescent COVID-19. PBMCs, B-cell-depleted T cells, or T cells were the source of the cDNA or gDNA that made up the material.

V was cut by 2 bases and J by 7 bases, with 8 bases left in between. Germline lookup yields CDR1 MNHEY and CDR2 SVGAGI. CDR3 length equals 13 residues. In the authors' workflow: Estimation of nucleated cell counts was performed using reference gene primer amplification. The repertoire was sequenced with immunoSEQ multiplex PCR; TCRdb's copy has only in-frame clones and lacks some. V, J and clone size derive from that table, while D and trimming were established from the DNA sequence. The sample gives fewer than 250,000 clones, more than 70% of which show up once; roughly 6% is in the top ten. The V and J genes are TRBV6-5 and TRBJ2-2; no reliable D call. This TCR derives from a woman in her thirties or forties who had recovered from COVID-19. Sequenced material: peripheral blood. The CDR3 reads CASSYGAYGELFF. In DNA, the CDR3 is TGTGCCAGCAGTTACGGAGCGTACGGGGAGCTGTTTTTT.